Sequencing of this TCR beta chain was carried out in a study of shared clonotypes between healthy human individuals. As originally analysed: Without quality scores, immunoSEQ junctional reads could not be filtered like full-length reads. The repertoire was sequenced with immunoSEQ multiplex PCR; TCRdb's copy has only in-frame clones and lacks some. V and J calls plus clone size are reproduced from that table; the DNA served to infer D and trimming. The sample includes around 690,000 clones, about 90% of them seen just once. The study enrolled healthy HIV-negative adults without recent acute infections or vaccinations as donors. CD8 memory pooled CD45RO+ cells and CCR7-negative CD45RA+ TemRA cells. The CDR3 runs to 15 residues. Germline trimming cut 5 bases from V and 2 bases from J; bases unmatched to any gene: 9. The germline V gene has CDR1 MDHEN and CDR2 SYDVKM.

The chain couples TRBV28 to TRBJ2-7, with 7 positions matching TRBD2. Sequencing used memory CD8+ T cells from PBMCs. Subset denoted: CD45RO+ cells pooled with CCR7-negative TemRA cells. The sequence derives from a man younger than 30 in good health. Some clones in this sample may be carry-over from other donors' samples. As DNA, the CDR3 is TGTGCCAGCAGTCCAGAGCGGGAATGGACCTACGAGCAGTACTTC. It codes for CASSPEREWTYEQYF.